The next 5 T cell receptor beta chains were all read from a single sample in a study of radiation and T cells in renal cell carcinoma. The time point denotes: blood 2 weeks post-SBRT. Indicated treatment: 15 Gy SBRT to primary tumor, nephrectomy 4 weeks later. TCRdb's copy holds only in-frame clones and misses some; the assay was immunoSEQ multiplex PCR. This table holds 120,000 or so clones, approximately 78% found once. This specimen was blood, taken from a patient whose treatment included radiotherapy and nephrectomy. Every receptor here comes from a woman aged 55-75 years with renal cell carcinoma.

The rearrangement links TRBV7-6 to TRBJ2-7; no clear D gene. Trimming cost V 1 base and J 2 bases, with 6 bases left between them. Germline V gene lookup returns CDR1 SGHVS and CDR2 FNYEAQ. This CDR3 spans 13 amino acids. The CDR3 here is CASSLELTYEQYF. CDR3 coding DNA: TGTGCCAGCAGCTTAGAACTCACCTACGAGCAGTACTTC.

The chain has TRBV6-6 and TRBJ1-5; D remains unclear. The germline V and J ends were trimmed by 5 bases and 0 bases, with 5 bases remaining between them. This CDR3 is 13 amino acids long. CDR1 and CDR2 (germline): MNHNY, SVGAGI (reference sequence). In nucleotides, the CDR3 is TGTGCCAGCAGTGAGTATAGCAATCAGCCCCAGCATTTT. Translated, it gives CASSEYSNQPQHF.

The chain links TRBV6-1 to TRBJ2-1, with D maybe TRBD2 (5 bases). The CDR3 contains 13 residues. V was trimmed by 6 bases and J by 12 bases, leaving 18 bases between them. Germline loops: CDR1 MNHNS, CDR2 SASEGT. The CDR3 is CASSLEATRRQFF. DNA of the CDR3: TGTGCCAGCAGCTTAGAGGCTACTAGAAGGCAGTTCTTC.

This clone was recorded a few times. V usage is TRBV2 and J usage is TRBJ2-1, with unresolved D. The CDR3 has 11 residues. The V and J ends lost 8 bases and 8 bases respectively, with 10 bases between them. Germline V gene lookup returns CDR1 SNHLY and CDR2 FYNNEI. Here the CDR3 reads CASGLTDEQFF. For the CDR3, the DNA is TGTGCCAGCGGCTTGACGGATGAGCAGTTCTTC.

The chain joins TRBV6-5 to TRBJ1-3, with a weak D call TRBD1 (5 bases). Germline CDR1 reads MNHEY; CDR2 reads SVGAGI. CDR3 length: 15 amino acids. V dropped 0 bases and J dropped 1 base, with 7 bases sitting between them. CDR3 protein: CASSYSGASGNTIYF. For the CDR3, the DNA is TGTGCCAGCAGTTACTCCGGGGCGTCTGGAAACACCATATATTTT.